This T cell receptor (beta chain) was profiled in a study of T cell changes during pregnancy in multiple sclerosis. Using immunoSEQ multiplex PCR, the repertoire was profiled, and TCRdb retains in-frame clones only, with some absent. The sample includes about 38,000 clones, around 90% of them seen just once. The ends were cut back, 1 base at V and 4 bases at J, with 17 bases in the middle. Germline V lookup: CDR1 SGHDT, CDR2 YYEEEE. This CDR3 comprises 16 residues. The clonotype originates from a female donor with multiple sclerosis, enrolled in a pregnancy study. The specimen comprised CD8+ T cells from peripheral blood mononuclear cells, sampled in the third trimester of pregnancy. The chain is built from TRBV5-6 and TRBJ1-1, with D hard to call. CDR3 sequence (DNA): TGTGCCAGCAGCTTGTGGGTCCGTTGGAGTCTCACTGAAGCTTTCTTT. It is translated as CASSLWVRWSLTEAFF. The full variable domain, with the rest looked up from reference TRBV5-6 and TRBJ1-1, is DAGVTQSPTHLIKTRGQQVTLRCSPKSGHDTVSWYQQALGQGPQFIFQYYEEEERQRGNFPDRFSGHQFPNYSSELNVNALLLGDSALYLCASSLWVRWSLTEAFFGQGTRLTVV.